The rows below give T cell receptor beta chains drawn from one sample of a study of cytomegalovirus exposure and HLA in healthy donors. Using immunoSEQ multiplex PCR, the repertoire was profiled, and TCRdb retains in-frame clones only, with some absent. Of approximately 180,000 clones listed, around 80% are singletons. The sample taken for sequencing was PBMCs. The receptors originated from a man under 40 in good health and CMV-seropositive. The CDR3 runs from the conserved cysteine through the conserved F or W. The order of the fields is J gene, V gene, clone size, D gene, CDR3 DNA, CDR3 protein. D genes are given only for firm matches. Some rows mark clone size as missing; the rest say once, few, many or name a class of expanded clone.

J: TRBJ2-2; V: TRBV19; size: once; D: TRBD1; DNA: TGTGCCAGTACCGGGACAGGGTACACCGGGGAGCTGTTTTTT; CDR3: CASTGTGYTGELFF
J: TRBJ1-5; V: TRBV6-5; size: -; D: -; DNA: TGTGCCAGCAGTTTGGGCCGCGTCCGATGGCCCCAGCATTTT; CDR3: CASSLGRVRWPQHF
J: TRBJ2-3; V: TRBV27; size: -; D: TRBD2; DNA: TGTGCCAGCACTCTAGCGGGAGGGCATACGCAGTATTTT; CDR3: CASTLAGGHTQYF
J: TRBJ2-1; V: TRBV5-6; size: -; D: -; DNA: TGTGCCAGCAGCTTGCCGCAGGGGTACAATGAGCAGTTCTTC; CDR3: CASSLPQGYNEQFF
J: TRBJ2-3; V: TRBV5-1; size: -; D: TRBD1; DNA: TGCGCCAGCAGCTCGAACGTACAGGGGTATGGGACAGATACGCAGTATTTT; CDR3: CASSSNVQGYGTDTQYF
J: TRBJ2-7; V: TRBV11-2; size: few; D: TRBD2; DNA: TGTGCCAGCAGCTTTTCGGTGGAGCGGGGGGACCTCTACGAGCAGTACTTC; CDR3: CASSFSVERGDLYEQYF
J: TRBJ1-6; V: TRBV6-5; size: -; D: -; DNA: TGTGCCAGCAGAACAGACAGGTGGGGTAATTCACCCCTCCACTTT; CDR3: CASRTDRWGNSPLHF
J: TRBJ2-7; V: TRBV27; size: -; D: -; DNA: TGTGCCAGCAGTTTATCGGCGACAGCACGCCTAGGGCAGTACTTC; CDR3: CASSLSATARLGQYF
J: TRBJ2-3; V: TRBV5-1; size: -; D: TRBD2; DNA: TGCGCCAGCAGACCTAGACTAGCGGGGGAAGGCACAGATACGCAGTATTTT; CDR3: CASRPRLAGEGTDTQYF
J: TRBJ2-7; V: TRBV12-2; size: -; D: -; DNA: TGTGCAAGTCGCTTCTGGACTAGCGGGGTTCTTGAGCAGTACTTC; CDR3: CASRFWTSGVLEQYF
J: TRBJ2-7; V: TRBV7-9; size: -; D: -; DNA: TGTTCCAGCAGCCCGGGTAGTGTGGGTCCCTACGAGCAGTACTTC; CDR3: CSSSPGSVGPYEQYF
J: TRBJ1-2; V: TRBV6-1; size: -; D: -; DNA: TGTGCCAGCAACCCCAGACATAACTATGGCTACACCTTC; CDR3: CASNPRHNYGYTF
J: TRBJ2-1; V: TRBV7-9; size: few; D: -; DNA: TGTTCCAGCAGCAAGGTAGGGGGTAGGATAAGGCAGTTCTTC; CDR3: CSSSKVGGRIRQFF
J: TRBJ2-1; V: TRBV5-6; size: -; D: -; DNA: TGTGCCAGCAGTTCAATACAGGGAATTGGGCAGTTCTTC; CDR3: CASSSIQGIGQFF
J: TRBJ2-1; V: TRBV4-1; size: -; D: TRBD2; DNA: TGCGCCAGCAGCCAAGAACGTAATAGCGGGAGCTTAACCTACAATGAGCAGTTCTTC; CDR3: CASSQERNSGSLTYNEQFF
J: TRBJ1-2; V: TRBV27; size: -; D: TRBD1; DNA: TGTGCCAGCAGACTGATTTGGGGGGACAGGAACTATGGCTACACCTTC; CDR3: CASRLIWGDRNYGYTF
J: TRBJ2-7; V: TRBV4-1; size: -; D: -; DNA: TGCGCCAGCAGCCAGCAACAGGACTCCTACGAGCAGTACTTC; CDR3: CASSQQQDSYEQYF
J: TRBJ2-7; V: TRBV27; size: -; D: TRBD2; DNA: TGTGCCAGCAGTTTAGTTGGTCTAGCGGGGGTCGAGCAGTACTTC; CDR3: CASSLVGLAGVEQYF
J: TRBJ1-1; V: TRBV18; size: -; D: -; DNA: TGTGCCAGCTCACCCAACGGTCGTGGCACTGAAGCTTTCTTT; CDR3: CASSPNGRGTEAFF
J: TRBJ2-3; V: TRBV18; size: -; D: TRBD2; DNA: TGTGCCAGCACCAGGGCGGGAGGTTTGGATACGCAGTATTTT; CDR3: CASTRAGGLDTQYF
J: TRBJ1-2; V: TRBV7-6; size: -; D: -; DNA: TGTGCCAGCAGCTTAGATGGCGGGACCCTTCATGGCTACACCTTC; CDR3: CASSLDGGTLHGYTF
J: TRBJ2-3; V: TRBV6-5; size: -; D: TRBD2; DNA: TGTGCCAGCCGGCTAGCGGGGGGCCCAGATACGCAGTATTTT; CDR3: CASRLAGGPDTQYF
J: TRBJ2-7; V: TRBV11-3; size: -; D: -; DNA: TGTGCCAGCAGCGCCTTCCGTAGGGGCGCCGCCGAGCAGTACTTC; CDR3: CASSAFRRGAAEQYF
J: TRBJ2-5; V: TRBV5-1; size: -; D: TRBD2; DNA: TGCGCCAGCAGCTTGGCCTTAGCGGGGACCCAAGAGACCCAGTACTTC; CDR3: CASSLALAGTQETQYF
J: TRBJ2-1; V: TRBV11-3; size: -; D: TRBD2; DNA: TGTGCCAGCAGCCCGGGGGGCGGGAGGGCCGATGAGCAGTTCTTC; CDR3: CASSPGGGRADEQFF
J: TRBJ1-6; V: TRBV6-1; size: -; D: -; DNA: TGTGCCAGCAGTGAAGTCGCAGGGCTCTCCTATAATTCACCCCTCCACTTT; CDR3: CASSEVAGLSYNSPLHF
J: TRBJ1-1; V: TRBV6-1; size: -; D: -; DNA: TGTGCCAGCAGTGAAGCCGAGGGCACTGAAGCTTTCTTT; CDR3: CASSEAEGTEAFF
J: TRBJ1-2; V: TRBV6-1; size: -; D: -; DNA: TGTGCCAGCAGTATCAGGGGAACCTATGGCTACACCTTC; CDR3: CASSIRGTYGYTF
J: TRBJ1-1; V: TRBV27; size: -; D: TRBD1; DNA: TGTGCCAGCAGCCCCTCCGGGACAGGGAACACTGAAGCTTTCTTT; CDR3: CASSPSGTGNTEAFF
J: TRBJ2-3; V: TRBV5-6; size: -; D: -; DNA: TGTGCCAGCAGGGACCGGTGGGGGGGGCGATCGGATACGCAGTATTTT; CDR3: CASRDRWGGRSDTQYF
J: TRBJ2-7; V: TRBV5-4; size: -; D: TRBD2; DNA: TGTGCCAGCAGCATCGGATTGATAGCGGGAGGGCTGACCGAGCAGTACTTC; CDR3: CASSIGLIAGGLTEQYF
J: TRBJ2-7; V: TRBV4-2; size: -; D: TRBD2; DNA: TGTGCCAGCAGCCAAGATTGGGACGGGGGGGCCTACGAGCAGTACTTC; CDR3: CASSQDWDGGAYEQYF
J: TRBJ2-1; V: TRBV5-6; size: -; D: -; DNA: TGTGCCAGCAGCTTTGGTTCAGGCACCTACAATGAGCAGTTCTTC; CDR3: CASSFGSGTYNEQFF
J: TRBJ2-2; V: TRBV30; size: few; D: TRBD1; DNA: TGTGCCCGACGGACCGGACAGGGGGACACCGGGGAGCTGTTTTTT; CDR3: CARRTGQGDTGELFF
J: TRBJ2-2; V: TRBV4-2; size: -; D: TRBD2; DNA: TGTGCCAGCAGCCAAGGGAGCGGGGGGAACACCGGGGAGCTGTTTTTT; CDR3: CASSQGSGGNTGELFF
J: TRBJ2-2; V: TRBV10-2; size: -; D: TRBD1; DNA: TGCGCCAGCAGTGGACAGGGGGACACCGGGGAGCTGTTTTTT; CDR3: CASSGQGDTGELFF
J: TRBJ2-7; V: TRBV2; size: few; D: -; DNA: TGTGCCAGCAGTGAAGCGGGCCTCCCCGAGCAGTACTTC; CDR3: CASSEAGLPEQYF
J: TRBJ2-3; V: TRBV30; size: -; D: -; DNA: TGTGCCTGGAGTGTACGGGGCAGGGGTTTAGATACGCAGTATTTT; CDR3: CAWSVRGRGLDTQYF
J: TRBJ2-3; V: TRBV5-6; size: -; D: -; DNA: TGTGCCAGCAGCCTGGCTAGCCTGCATCGGGATACGCAGTATTTT; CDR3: CASSLASLHRDTQYF
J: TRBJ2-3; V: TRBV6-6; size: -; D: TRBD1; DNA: TGTGCCAGCAGTTATATGGTACAGGGGGGCGCAGATACGCAGTATTTT; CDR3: CASSYMVQGGADTQYF